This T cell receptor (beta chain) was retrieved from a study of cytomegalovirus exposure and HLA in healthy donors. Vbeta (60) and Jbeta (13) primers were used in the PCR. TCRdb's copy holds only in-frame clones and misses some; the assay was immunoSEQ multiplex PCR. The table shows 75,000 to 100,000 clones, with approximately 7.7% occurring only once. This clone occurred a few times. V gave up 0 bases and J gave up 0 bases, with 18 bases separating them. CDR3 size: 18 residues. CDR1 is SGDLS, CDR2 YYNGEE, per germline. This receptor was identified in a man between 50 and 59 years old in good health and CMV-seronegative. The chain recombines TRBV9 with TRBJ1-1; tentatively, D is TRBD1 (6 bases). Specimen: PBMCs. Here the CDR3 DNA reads TGTGCCAGCAGCGTAGCTCCCACCCGTCAGGGGATGAACACTGAAGCTTTCTTT. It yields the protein CASSVAPTRQGMNTEAFF.